The TCR beta chain under discussion was sequenced for a study of blood T cell repertoires in COVID-19. Individuals aged about 18 to 95 years were recruited from roughly 23 US areas. This CDR3 contains 21 residues. Germline CDR1 reads SGHRS; CDR2 reads YFSETQ. Trimming cost V 3 bases and J 0 bases; bases outside gene matches: 17. Profiling relied on immunoSEQ multiplex PCR, and the TCRdb table lists in-frame clones only, not all of them. The data contain some 270,000 clones, around nine tenths of them singletons. This sequence was found in a woman aged 55 to 70 who had recovered from COVID-19. Sequencing was done on a sample of PBMCs or T cells enriched from blood (not recorded which). The gene calls are TRBV5-1 and TRBJ2-2; TRBD1 matches 10 bases. DNA of the CDR3: TGCGCCAGCAGCTCCTATTTGGGACAGGGGATCTACAAGGCGAACACCGGGGAGCTGTTTTTT. Its protein is CASSSYLGQGIYKANTGELFF.